This T cell receptor (beta chain) appears in the sequencing data of a study of human T cells and chemical hapten exposure. About the study: The scalp of each patient received a weekly diphenylcyclopropenone dose for the full roughly 24-week study. The patient population, which was mostly female, had alopecia areata, totalis or universalis. Upper-back patch tests with 0.01% DPC were read at 6 days.

Regarding time point: patch test 3, about 24 weeks after DPC sensitization. The treatment: therapeutic diphenylcyclopropenone sensitization with weekly scalp DPC. Every patch test was put on after a blood sample was taken. This clonotype was seen repeatedly, ten times or more. One entry per CDR3 protein, called by TCRdb with MiXCR from the RACE reads. Of 95,000 to 150,000 distinct CDR3 sequences detected, roughly 12% appear once; the ten largest clones hold 2% to 2.5%. The specimen was whole blood, collected in connection with sensitization to the hapten diphenylcyclopropenone (DPC). This TCR derives from a woman between 50 and 59 years old with alopecia areata. Some clones in this sample may be carry-over from other donors' samples.

CDR3 sequence (DNA): TGTGCCAGCAGTACGTCCTCGGAGCAGTACTTC. Translated, it gives CASSTSSEQYF. The chain couples TRBV6-5 to TRBJ2-7; no definite D call. There are 11 residues in the CDR3. Germline CDR1 is MNHEY and CDR2 is SVGAGI. The ends were cut back, 5 bases at V and 7 bases at J, with 9 bases in the middle.